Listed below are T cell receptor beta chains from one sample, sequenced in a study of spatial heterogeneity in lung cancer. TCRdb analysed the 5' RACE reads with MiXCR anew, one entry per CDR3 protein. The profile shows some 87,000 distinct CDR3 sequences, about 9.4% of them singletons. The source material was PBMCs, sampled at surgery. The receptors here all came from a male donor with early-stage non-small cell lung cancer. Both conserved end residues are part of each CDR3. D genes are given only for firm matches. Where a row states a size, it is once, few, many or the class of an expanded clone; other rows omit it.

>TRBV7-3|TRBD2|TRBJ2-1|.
CASSYTGTTHKNEQFF
TGTGCCAGCAGCTACACCGGGACTACCCATAAGAATGAGCAGTTCTTC
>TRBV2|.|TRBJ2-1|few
CASSERASYNEQFF
TGTGCCAGCAGTGAGAGGGCCTCCTACAATGAGCAGTTCTTC
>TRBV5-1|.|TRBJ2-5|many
CASSRDGYQETQYF
TGCGCCAGTTCGAGGGACGGGTATCAAGAGACCCAGTACTTC
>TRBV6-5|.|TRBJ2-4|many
CASGELQYF
TGTGCCAGCGGAGAGCTTCAGTACTTC
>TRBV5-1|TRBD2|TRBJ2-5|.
CASSLAISGNYQETQYF
TGCGCCAGCAGCTTGGCTATTAGCGGGAACTACCAAGAGACCCAGTACTTC
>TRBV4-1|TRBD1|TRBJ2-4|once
CASSLRDRGDFQYF
TGCGCCAGCAGCCTCCGGGACAGGGGAGACTTTCAGTACTTC
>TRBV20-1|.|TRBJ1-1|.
CSARVGGYTEAFF
TGCAGTGCTAGAGTGGGGGGTTACACTGAAGCTTTCTTT
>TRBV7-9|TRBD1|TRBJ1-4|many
CASSNRRDSAEKLFF
TGTGCCAGCAGTAACCGCCGGGACAGCGCCGAAAAACTGTTTTTT
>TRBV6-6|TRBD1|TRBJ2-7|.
CASGEEQGTEQYF
TGTGCCAGCGGTGAAGAACAGGGGACCGAGCAGTACTTC
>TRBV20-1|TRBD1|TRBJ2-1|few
CSAPGQGLNEQFF
TGCAGTGCTCCGGGACAGGGTCTGAATGAGCAGTTCTTC
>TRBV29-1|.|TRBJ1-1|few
CSVEGEGGIPTEAFF
TGCAGCGTTGAAGGGGAGGGCGGGATTCCCACTGAAGCTTTCTTT
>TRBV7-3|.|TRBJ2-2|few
CASSPQGTGELFF
TGTGCCAGCAGCCCGCAGGGAACCGGGGAGCTGTTTTTT
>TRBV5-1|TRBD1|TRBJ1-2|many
CASSPGTGAYFGGYTF
TGCGCCAGCAGCCCCGGGACAGGGGCTTATTTCGGTGGCTACACCTTC
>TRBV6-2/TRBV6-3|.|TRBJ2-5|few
CASSYYRGGQETQYF
TGTGCCAGCAGTTACTACAGGGGGGGCCAAGAGACCCAGTACTTC
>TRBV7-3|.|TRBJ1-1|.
CASREAQGSNTEAFF
TGTGCCAGCAGAGAGGCCCAGGGATCGAACACTGAAGCTTTCTTT
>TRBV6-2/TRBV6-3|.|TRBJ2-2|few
CASSYRPQRATGELFF
TGTGCCAGCAGTTACCGCCCCCAGAGAGCCACCGGGGAGCTGTTTTTT
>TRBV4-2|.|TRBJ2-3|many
CASSQDWPTADTQYF
TGTGCCAGCAGCCAAGACTGGCCGACGGCAGATACGCAGTATTTT
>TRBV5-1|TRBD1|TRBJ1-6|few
CASSSQDRGASPLHF
TGCGCCAGCAGCTCCCAGGACAGGGGCGCATCACCCCTCCACTTT
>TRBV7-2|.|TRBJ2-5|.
CASSYGFGGSQETQYF
TGTGCCAGCAGCTACGGCTTTGGGGGATCCCAAGAGACCCAGTACTTC
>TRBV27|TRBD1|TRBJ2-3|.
CASSHDRATDTQYF
TGTGCCAGCAGCCACGACAGGGCCACAGATACGCAGTATTTT
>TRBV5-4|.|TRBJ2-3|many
CASSLYPGPTDTQYF
TGTGCCAGCAGCTTGTATCCGGGACCCACAGATACGCAGTATTTT
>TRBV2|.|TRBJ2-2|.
CASRRGAFNTGELFF
TGTGCCAGCAGACGGGGAGCCTTTAACACCGGGGAGCTGTTTTTT
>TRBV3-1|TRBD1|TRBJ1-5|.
CASSQGTGGQPQHF
TGTGCCAGCAGCCAAGGGACAGGGGGACAGCCCCAGCATTTT
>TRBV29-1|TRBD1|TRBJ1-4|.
CSALPGQGRNEKLFF
TGCAGCGCCTTACCGGGACAGGGGAGGAACGAAAAACTGTTTTTT
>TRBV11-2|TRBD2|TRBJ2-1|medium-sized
CASSHVLAGYGEQFF
TGTGCCAGCAGCCACGTCCTAGCGGGATACGGTGAGCAGTTCTTC
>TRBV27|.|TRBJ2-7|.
CASSLSQGFVFEQYF
TGTGCCAGCAGTTTATCTCAGGGTTTTGTCTTCGAGCAGTACTTC
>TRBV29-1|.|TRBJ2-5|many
CSVADGQETQYF
TGCAGCGTTGCTGACGGCCAAGAGACCCAGTACTTC
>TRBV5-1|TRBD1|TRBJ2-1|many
CASSLAGGQGGNEQFF
TGCGCCAGCAGCTTGGCCGGGGGACAGGGAGGGAATGAGCAGTTCTTC
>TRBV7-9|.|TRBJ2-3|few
CASSLAKGADTQYF
TGTGCCAGCAGCTTAGCGAAAGGGGCAGATACGCAGTATTTT
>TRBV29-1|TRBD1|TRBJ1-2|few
CSVGTGANYGYTF
TGCAGCGTTGGGACAGGCGCTAACTATGGCTACACCTTC
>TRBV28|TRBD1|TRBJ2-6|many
CASRGVRTGDSGANVLTF
TGTGCCAGCAGGGGGGTTCGGACAGGGGACTCTGGGGCCAACGTCCTGACTTTC
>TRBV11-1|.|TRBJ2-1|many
CASSLFGNEQFF
TGTGCCAGCAGCCTATTTGGGAATGAGCAGTTCTTC
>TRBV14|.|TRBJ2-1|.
CASSQGYNNEQFF
TGTGCCAGCAGCCAGGGCTATAACAATGAGCAGTTCTTC
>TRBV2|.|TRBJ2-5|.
CASRPPTGEETQYF
TGTGCCAGCAGACCTCCCACGGGTGAGGAGACCCAGTACTTC
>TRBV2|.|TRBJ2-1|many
CASSEVGYEQFF
TGTGCCAGCAGTGAAGTTGGTTATGAGCAGTTCTTC
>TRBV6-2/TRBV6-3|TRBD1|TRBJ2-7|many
CASSYGTGSTYEQYF
TGTGCCAGCAGTTACGGGACAGGGTCGACCTACGAGCAGTACTTC
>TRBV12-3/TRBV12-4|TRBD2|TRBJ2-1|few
CASSLRPSGSNEQFF
TGTGCCAGCAGTTTACGGCCTAGCGGGTCCAATGAGCAGTTCTTC
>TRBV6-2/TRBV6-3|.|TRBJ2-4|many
CASSLQGSKNIQYF
TGTGCCAGCAGCCTACAGGGTTCCAAAAACATTCAGTACTTC
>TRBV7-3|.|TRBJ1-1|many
CASSFAANTEAFF
TGTGCCAGCAGCTTCGCAGCGAACACTGAAGCTTTCTTT
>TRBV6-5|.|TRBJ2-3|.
CASSFSPSTNTDTQYF
TGTGCCAGCAGTTTCTCTCCTTCAACCAACACAGATACGCAGTATTTT
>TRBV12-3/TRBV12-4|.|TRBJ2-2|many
CASSPPLATGELFF
TGTGCCAGCAGTCCCCCGTTAGCTACCGGGGAGCTGTTTTTT
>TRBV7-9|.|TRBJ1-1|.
CASSLRQGGMNTEAFF
TGTGCCAGCAGCTTAAGGCAGGGAGGGATGAACACTGAAGCTTTCTTT
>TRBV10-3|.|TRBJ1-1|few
CAISARDTEAFF
TGTGCCATCAGTGCCCGGGACACTGAAGCTTTCTTT
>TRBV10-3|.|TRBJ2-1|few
CAISEIETLTSYNEQFF
TGTGCCATCAGTGAAATTGAGACTTTAACCTCCTACAATGAGCAGTTCTTC
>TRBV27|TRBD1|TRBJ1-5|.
CASHQDRGQVLQPQHF
TGTGCCAGCCATCAAGACAGGGGGCAGGTGCTTCAGCCCCAGCATTTT
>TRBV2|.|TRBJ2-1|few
CASTKSRDNEQFF
TGTGCCAGCACTAAATCCCGGGACAATGAGCAGTTCTTC
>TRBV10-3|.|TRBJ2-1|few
CATQGPISGNEQFF
TGTGCCACCCAGGGACCGATATCGGGCAATGAGCAGTTCTTC
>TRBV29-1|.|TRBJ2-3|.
CSVNFPGTDTQYF
TGCAGCGTTAATTTCCCGGGAACAGATACGCAGTATTTT